This T cell receptor beta chain comes out of a study of CD8+CD57+ T cells in acquired aplastic anemia. The overall study: Isolated CD4+ and CD8+ cells, once sorted, yielded DNA averaging 3.2 ug. Among healthy donors, CD4+ cells averaged about 9.9 million reads. Study-wide points: Some 28 sequences, all CD8+ CDR3, were shared between patients and controls. Between patients and controls, CD8+ Simpson's diversity did not vary significantly.

Worth noting for this clonotype: What it binds is not known.

The CDR3 consists of 11 residues. The germline V and J ends were trimmed by 7 bases and 6 bases, with 9 bases remaining between them. The germline V gene has CDR1 KGHDR and CDR2 SFDVKD. The study profiled TCR beta VDJ and CDR3 using genomic DNA as template. Each CDR3 protein is one row after TCRdb ran MiXCR on the reads. The sample shows approximately 32,000 distinct CDR3 sequences, more than 65% of them seen only once. The sequence derives from a human donor in good health, serving as a control. Material: sorted CD4+, CD8+, or CD8+CD57+ T cells (not recorded which) from PBMCs. The chain employs TRBV24-1 and TRBJ2-7; D call uncertain. In DNA form, the CDR3 reads TGTGCCACCAGCCCACGGAGCGAGCAGTACTTC. Residues: CATSPRSEQYF.